These 15 T cell receptor beta chains were all obtained from the same sample, sequenced in a study of shared clonotypes between healthy human individuals. TCRdb keeps only in-frame clones here, not all; method: immunoSEQ multiplex PCR. The sample lists about 1.1 million clones, approximately 77% occurring once. Input material: memory CD4+ T cells from PBMCs. Subset noted: CD45RA-negative fraction. The receptors were gathered from a man between 18 and 29 years old in good health. Some clones in this sample may be carry-over from other donors' samples.

This clone has just a few counts. The identical CDR3 is also encoded by other nucleotide sequences in the sample. CDR3 amino acids: CASSIGQKNTEAFF. The CDR3 DNA reads as TGTGCCAGTAGTATAGGGCAGAAAAACACTGAAGCTTTCTTT. V and J are TRBV19 and TRBJ1-1, with D hard to call. This CDR3 comprises 14 residues. Trimming took off 1 base at V and 2 bases at J, with 8 bases between the two ends. Germline V gene sequence: CDR1 LNHDA, CDR2 SQIVND (reference sequence).

This rearrangement joins TRBV5-5 to TRBJ1-1, with D possibly TRBD1 on 6 matching bases. The CDR3 spans 14 residues. Germline loops: CDR1 SGHKS, CDR2 YYEKEE (reference sequence). Trimming cost V 6 bases and J 5 bases, with 17 bases left between them. CDR3 DNA sequence: TGTGCCAGCATCCCGGAGCCAGGGGCGACTGAAGCTTTCTTT. Translated: CASIPEPGATEAFF.

V gene TRBV6-1 combines with J gene TRBJ1-5, with D maybe TRBD1 (5 bases). This CDR3 has 15 residues. V lost 1 base to trimming and J lost 0 bases, with 7 bases between them. Per the germline V gene, CDR1 is MNHNS and CDR2 is SASEGT. The CDR3 region has the DNA TGTGCCAGCAGTGAAGGGACATATAGCAATCAGCCCCAGCATTTT. Its translation is CASSEGTYSNQPQHF.

This clone appeared a single time. The chain joins TRBV29-1 to TRBJ1-2, with 9 positions matching TRBD1. V lost 4 bases, J lost 4 bases, and 4 bases stayed unmatched. Germline-derived CDR1 and CDR2 are SQVTM and ANQGSEA. This CDR3 is 13 amino acids long. CDR3 loop: CSVAPGQGYGYTF. CDR3 DNA: TGCAGCGTTGCCCCGGGACAGGGCTATGGCTACACCTTC.

The chain links TRBV5-6 to TRBJ1-6; 9 bases are shared with TRBD1. The CDR3 length is 16 residues. Per germline, CDR1 SGHDT and CDR2 YYEEEE. With 4 bases clipped from V and 6 bases from J, the junction kept 8 bases outside the gene matches. The DNA for the CDR3 is TGTGCCAGCAGCACGGGGACAGGGCTCGGTAATTCACCCCTCCACTTT. This sequence encodes CASSTGTGLGNSPLHF. Drawing the rest from reference TRBV5-6 and TRBJ1-6, the complete variable domain is DAGVTQSPTHLIKTRGQQVTLRCSPKSGHDTVSWYQQALGQGPQFIFQYYEEEERQRGNFPDRFSGHQFPNYSSELNVNALLLGDSALYLCASSTGTGLGNSPLHFGNGTRLTVT.

The chain is built from TRBV5-6 and TRBJ1-4, with TRBD1 as a possible D gene (5 bases). V shed 6 bases and J shed 5 bases, with 17 bases lying between them. Germline V gene sequence: CDR1 SGHDT, CDR2 YYEEEE. This CDR3 has 15 amino acids. In DNA form, the CDR3 reads TGTGCCAGCACCGTGGGGGGGAATCGCAATGAAAAACTGTTTTTT. This encodes CASTVGGNRNEKLFF. Full variable domain (missing parts from reference TRBV5-6 and TRBJ1-4): DAGVTQSPTHLIKTRGQQVTLRCSPKSGHDTVSWYQQALGQGPQFIFQYYEEEERQRGNFPDRFSGHQFPNYSSELNVNALLLGDSALYLCASTVGGNRNEKLFFGSGTQLSVL.

The V gene is TRBV6-1, the J gene TRBJ1-1, with D unresolved. The germline V and J ends were trimmed by 7 bases and 1 base, with 4 bases remaining between them. CDR3 length: 11 amino acids. Germline lookup yields CDR1 MNHNS and CDR2 SASEGT. The CDR3 sequence: CASTANTEAFF. DNA of the CDR3: TGTGCCAGCACTGCGAACACTGAAGCTTTCTTT.

The V call is TRBV28, the J call TRBJ1-5; 7 nucleotides align to TRBD1. The germline V gene encodes CDR1 MDHEN and CDR2 SYDVKM. This CDR3 is built from 13 residues. The V and J ends lost 7 bases and 7 bases, in that order; junction bases with no gene match: 7. The CDR3 region is CASISGGGQPQHF. CDR3 nucleotides: TGTGCCAGCATATCAGGGGGGGGGCAGCCCCAGCATTTT.

Of note for this clone: Distinct nucleotide sequences in the sample also encode this CDR3. The chain combines TRBV28 with TRBJ1-5; no clear D. V was cut by 1 base and J by 2 bases, with 6 bases left in between. The CDR3 covers 14 residues. CDR1 is MDHEN and CDR2 is SYDVKM in the germline V gene. The CDR3 DNA reads TGTGCCAGCAGTTTATCGAGGGGCAATCAGCCCCAGCATTTT. Translated, it gives CASSLSRGNQPQHF.

This clone turned up a few times. The chain joins TRBV7-9 to TRBJ1-2; D call uncertain. Germline V gene data show CDR1 as SEHNR and CDR2 as FQNEAQ (reference sequence). V was cut by 1 base and J by 7 bases, with 13 bases left in between. CDR3 length equals 14 residues. The CDR3 here is CASSLVNQEGGYTF. The CDR3 DNA sequence: TGTGCCAGCAGCTTAGTAAATCAGGAGGGTGGCTACACCTTC.

The genes are TRBV9 and TRBJ1-1, with TRBD1 as a possible D gene (5 bases). Germline V gives CDR1 SGDLS, CDR2 YYNGEE. This CDR3 spans 14 amino acids. V gave up 4 bases and J gave up 6 bases, with 16 bases separating them. CDR3 in amino acids: CASSPFGQGPEAFF. As DNA, the CDR3 is TGTGCCAGCAGCCCCTTCGGGCAGGGCCCTGAAGCTTTCTTT.

As regards this clone: Distinct nucleotide sequences in the sample also encode this CDR3. This rearrangement joins TRBV11-1 to TRBJ2-7; D gene ambiguous. V lost 4 bases and J lost 1, with 5 bases in between. CDR3 size: 12 residues. CDR1 is SGHAT, CDR2 FQDESV, per germline (reference sequence). CDR3 residues: CASSSTSYEQYF. The CDR3 DNA reads as TGTGCCAGCAGCTCTACGTCCTACGAGCAGTACTTC.

The rearrangement links TRBV7-2 to TRBJ1-1, with D uncertain. Germline V gives CDR1 SGHTA, CDR2 FQGNSA. V lost 1 base and J lost 2, with 11 bases in between. The CDR3 runs 15 residues. Here the CDR3 DNA reads TGTGCCAGCAGCTTAGTGGGAATTGGAAACACTGAAGCTTTCTTT. This translates into CASSLVGIGNTEAFF.

This clone showed up many times. This chain links TRBV19 with TRBJ2-3, with 7 bases aligning to TRBD2. Germline CDR1 LNHDA, CDR2 SQIVND (reference sequence). This CDR3 is 13 amino acids long. V shed 8 bases, J shed 6 bases, and the junction held 8 bases outside the gene matches. In DNA, the CDR3 is TGTGCCAGTTCCGCGGGAGCCCCCGATACGCAGTATTTT. As protein: CASSAGAPDTQYF.

This clone has a handful of counts. V gene TRBV5-6 combines with J gene TRBJ2-1; D remains unclear. Germline-derived CDR1 and CDR2 are SGHDT and YYEEEE. The CDR3 sequence is 15 residues long. V was clipped by 2 bases and J by 0 bases, with 9 bases between them. The CDR3 DNA reads TGTGCCAGCAGCTTCGGATACCACTCCTACAATGAGCAGTTCTTC. Protein: CASSFGYHSYNEQFF. The whole variable domain, filled in from reference TRBV5-6 and TRBJ2-1, reads DAGVTQSPTHLIKTRGQQVTLRCSPKSGHDTVSWYQQALGQGPQFIFQYYEEEERQRGNFPDRFSGHQFPNYSSELNVNALLLGDSALYLCASSFGYHSYNEQFFGPGTRLTVL.